This is a list of T cell receptor beta chains from one sample in a study of shared clonotypes between healthy human individuals. Using immunoSEQ multiplex PCR, the repertoire was profiled, and TCRdb retains in-frame clones only, with some absent. The table lists about 520,000 clones, over 70% of them singletons, with roughly an eighth in the top ten. The specimen sequenced was PBMCs. These receptor sequences come from a woman aged 40 to 49 in good health. Some clones in this sample may be carry-over from other donors' samples. The CDR3 runs from the conserved cysteine through the conserved F or W. A D gene is named only where the DNA matches it firmly. Clone sizes are given selectively: once, few, many, or a class where the clone is expanded.

CDR3aa: CATRDGGASGYEQYF; CDR3nt: TGTGCCACCAGGGACGGCGGGGCTAGCGGGTACGAGCAGTACTTC; abundance: once; j_gene: TRBJ2-7; v_gene: TRBV15; d_gene: TRBD2
CDR3aa: CASSPGQIDMNTEAFF; CDR3nt: TGCGCCAGCAGCCCTGGACAGATTGACATGAACACTGAAGCTTTCTTT; abundance: NA; j_gene: TRBJ1-1; v_gene: TRBV5-1; d_gene: NA
CDR3aa: CASSALGGRTMNTEAFF; CDR3nt: TGTGCCAGCAGCGCGCTGGGGGGGCGAACAATGAACACTGAAGCTTTCTTT; abundance: NA; j_gene: TRBJ1-1; v_gene: TRBV7-9; d_gene: NA
CDR3aa: CASSPLSPDTDTQYF; CDR3nt: TGCGCCAGCAGCCCTCTGAGTCCCGACACAGATACGCAGTATTTT; abundance: NA; j_gene: TRBJ2-3; v_gene: TRBV5-1; d_gene: NA
CDR3aa: CASSLDLGSNYGYTF; CDR3nt: TGTGCCAGCAGCTTAGATCTAGGGAGTAACTATGGCTACACCTTC; abundance: NA; j_gene: TRBJ1-2; v_gene: TRBV11-2; d_gene: NA
CDR3aa: CASSRQGNYEQYF; CDR3nt: TGTGCCAGCAGCCGACAGGGGAACTACGAGCAGTACTTC; abundance: NA; j_gene: TRBJ2-7; v_gene: TRBV6-1; d_gene: TRBD1
CDR3aa: CASSSPGTGNDEQYF; CDR3nt: TGTGCCAGCAGTTCTCCCGGGACAGGGAACGACGAGCAGTACTTC; abundance: NA; j_gene: TRBJ2-7; v_gene: TRBV27; d_gene: TRBD1
CDR3aa: CASSPGNGRPQHF; CDR3nt: TGTGCCAGCAGCCCGGGAAACGGGAGGCCCCAGCATTTT; abundance: NA; j_gene: TRBJ1-5; v_gene: TRBV7-9; d_gene: NA
CDR3aa: CASSQVAGGSYEQYF; CDR3nt: TGTGCCAGCAGCCAAGTGGCCGGGGGGTCCTACGAGCAGTACTTC; abundance: NA; j_gene: TRBJ2-7; v_gene: TRBV4-2; d_gene: TRBD2
CDR3aa: CASSFRGGNTIYF; CDR3nt: TGTGCCAGCAGTTTCAGGGGTGGAAACACCATATATTTT; abundance: once; j_gene: TRBJ1-3; v_gene: TRBV28; d_gene: NA
CDR3aa: CASSQDAGGSSYNEQFF; CDR3nt: TGCGCCAGCAGCCAAGATGCGGGCGGGAGCTCCTACAATGAGCAGTTCTTC; abundance: NA; j_gene: TRBJ2-1; v_gene: TRBV4-3; d_gene: TRBD2
CDR3aa: CASRLGQGYDPAGVFETQYF; CDR3nt: TGCGCCAGCAGACTGGGACAGGGATACGATCCAGCGGGAGTCTTTGAGACCCAGTACTTC; abundance: NA; j_gene: TRBJ2-5; v_gene: TRBV5-1; d_gene: NA
CDR3aa: CASSSRASNIQYF; CDR3nt: TGCGCCAGCAGCTCTCGAGCATCGAACATTCAGTACTTC; abundance: NA; j_gene: TRBJ2-4; v_gene: TRBV5-1; d_gene: NA
CDR3aa: CASSPRAVAGNTIYF; CDR3nt: TGTGCCAGCAGCCCACGGGCAGTGGCTGGAAACACCATATATTTT; abundance: NA; j_gene: TRBJ1-3; v_gene: TRBV7-9; d_gene: NA
CDR3aa: CASSGRDRKNTEAFF; CDR3nt: TGTGCCAGCAGCGGACGGGACAGAAAGAACACTGAAGCTTTCTTT; abundance: NA; j_gene: TRBJ1-1; v_gene: TRBV5-6; d_gene: TRBD1
CDR3aa: CASSVGTQIYEQYF; CDR3nt: TGTGCCAGCAGTGTCGGGACTCAGATCTACGAGCAGTACTTC; abundance: few; j_gene: TRBJ2-7; v_gene: TRBV25-1; d_gene: NA
CDR3aa: CASSLAGTSVTTDTQYF; CDR3nt: TGTGCCAGCAGCTTAGCAGGGACTAGCGTCACCACAGATACGCAGTATTTT; abundance: NA; j_gene: TRBJ2-3; v_gene: TRBV11-2; d_gene: TRBD2
CDR3aa: CAISEFRDVSYEQYF; CDR3nt: TGTGCCATCAGTGAGTTCCGGGACGTCTCCTACGAGCAGTACTTC; abundance: NA; j_gene: TRBJ2-7; v_gene: TRBV10-3; d_gene: NA
CDR3aa: CASSRSSGANTGELFF; CDR3nt: TGTGCCAGCAGTCGGTCCTCGGGGGCGAACACCGGGGAGCTGTTTTTT; abundance: NA; j_gene: TRBJ2-2; v_gene: TRBV27; d_gene: NA
CDR3aa: CASSPQINEKLFF; CDR3nt: TGTGCCAGCTCACCACAGATTAATGAAAAACTGTTTTTT; abundance: NA; j_gene: TRBJ1-4; v_gene: TRBV18; d_gene: NA
CDR3aa: CASSLRGATNEKLFF; CDR3nt: TGTGCCAGCAGCTTGAGGGGAGCAACTAATGAAAAACTGTTTTTT; abundance: NA; j_gene: TRBJ1-4; v_gene: TRBV7-2; d_gene: NA
CDR3aa: CASSQGPENSPLHF; CDR3nt: TGTGCCAGCAGCCAGGGACCCGAAAATTCACCCCTCCACTTT; abundance: few; j_gene: TRBJ1-6; v_gene: TRBV4-2; d_gene: NA
CDR3aa: CASRFIGTEDYEQYF; CDR3nt: TGTGCCAGCAGATTTATCGGGACGGAGGACTACGAGCAGTACTTC; abundance: NA; j_gene: TRBJ2-7; v_gene: TRBV28; d_gene: NA
CDR3aa: CSARQGNEQFF; CDR3nt: TGCAGTGCTAGACAGGGAAATGAGCAGTTCTTC; abundance: NA; j_gene: TRBJ2-1; v_gene: TRBV20-1; d_gene: NA
CDR3aa: CASSQDGDTEAFF; CDR3nt: TGTGCCAGCTCACAAGACGGGGACACTGAAGCTTTCTTT; abundance: medium-sized; j_gene: TRBJ1-1; v_gene: TRBV18; d_gene: NA
CDR3aa: CASTPGWGDQPQHF; CDR3nt: TGTGCCAGCACCCCAGGGTGGGGGGATCAGCCCCAGCATTTT; abundance: NA; j_gene: TRBJ1-5; v_gene: TRBV7-9; d_gene: NA
CDR3aa: CASTLTQAYGYTF; CDR3nt: TGTGCCAGCACCTTAACCCAAGCTTATGGCTACACCTTC; abundance: NA; j_gene: TRBJ1-2; v_gene: TRBV28; d_gene: NA
CDR3aa: CATSRNRPEGEQYF; CDR3nt: TGTGCCACCAGCAGGAACAGGCCCGAGGGGGAGCAGTACTTC; abundance: few; j_gene: TRBJ2-7; v_gene: TRBV15; d_gene: NA
CDR3aa: CASGQGSSYGYTF; CDR3nt: TGTGCCAGCGGGCAGGGCTCGAGCTATGGCTACACCTTC; abundance: NA; j_gene: TRBJ1-2; v_gene: TRBV6-1; d_gene: NA
CDR3aa: CASSLVGPSGPQHF; CDR3nt: TGTGCCAGCAGCTTAGTGGGGCCCAGCGGGCCCCAGCATTTT; abundance: NA; j_gene: TRBJ1-5; v_gene: TRBV7-9; d_gene: NA
CDR3aa: CASSLAPGSLEAFF; CDR3nt: TGTGCCAGCAGCTTAGCCCCGGGGAGTCTTGAAGCTTTCTTT; abundance: NA; j_gene: TRBJ1-1; v_gene: TRBV11-2; d_gene: NA
CDR3aa: CASRMDRGGYTF; CDR3nt: TGTGCCAGCAGAATGGACAGGGGTGGCTACACCTTC; abundance: NA; j_gene: TRBJ1-2; v_gene: TRBV6-6; d_gene: TRBD1
CDR3aa: CAISERGSTGELFF; CDR3nt: TGTGCCATCAGTGAGAGGGGCTCCACCGGGGAGCTGTTTTTT; abundance: NA; j_gene: TRBJ2-2; v_gene: TRBV10-3; d_gene: NA
CDR3aa: CASSEQIRTGNYGYTF; CDR3nt: TGCGCCAGCAGTGAACAGATCCGGACGGGGAACTATGGCTACACCTTC; abundance: NA; j_gene: TRBJ1-2; v_gene: TRBV10-2; d_gene: NA
CDR3aa: CSAESGDEQFF; CDR3nt: TGCAGTGCTGAGTCAGGTGATGAGCAGTTCTTC; abundance: NA; j_gene: TRBJ2-1; v_gene: TRBV20-1; d_gene: NA
CDR3aa: CASPRGSGATNEKLFF; CDR3nt: TGTGCCAGCCCCCGGGGCAGCGGGGCGACTAATGAAAAACTGTTTTTT; abundance: NA; j_gene: TRBJ1-4; v_gene: TRBV7-3; d_gene: NA
CDR3aa: CASSETGRGVREQYF; CDR3nt: TGTGCCAGCAGCGAGACAGGACGGGGGGTGAGGGAGCAGTACTTC; abundance: NA; j_gene: TRBJ2-7; v_gene: TRBV9; d_gene: NA
CDR3aa: CASSRALNTEAFF; CDR3nt: TGTGCCAGCAGCCGGGCTCTGAACACTGAAGCTTTCTTT; abundance: NA; j_gene: TRBJ1-1; v_gene: TRBV7-3; d_gene: NA
CDR3aa: CASSYSAGNYGYTF; CDR3nt: TGTGCCAGCAGTTACTCAGCGGGGAACTATGGCTACACCTTC; abundance: NA; j_gene: TRBJ1-2; v_gene: TRBV6-6; d_gene: NA
CDR3aa: CASSQERGHPYGYTF; CDR3nt: TGCGCCAGCAGCCAAGAAAGGGGACACCCCTATGGCTACACCTTC; abundance: few; j_gene: TRBJ1-2; v_gene: TRBV4-1; d_gene: NA
CDR3aa: CASSLEGSGRGYTDTQYF; CDR3nt: TGCGCCAGCAGCTTGGAGGGGAGCGGGAGAGGGTACACAGATACGCAGTATTTT; abundance: NA; j_gene: TRBJ2-3; v_gene: TRBV5-1; d_gene: TRBD2
CDR3aa: CASSLGLVDYEQYF; CDR3nt: TGCGCCAGCAGCTTGGGGCTAGTTGACTACGAGCAGTACTTC; abundance: NA; j_gene: TRBJ2-7; v_gene: TRBV5-1; d_gene: NA
CDR3aa: CASSLNRETQYF; CDR3nt: TGTGCCAGCAGTTTAAACAGAGAGACCCAGTACTTC; abundance: NA; j_gene: TRBJ2-5; v_gene: TRBV28; d_gene: NA
CDR3aa: CASSTALATNEKLFF; CDR3nt: TGTGCCAGCAGTACAGCTCTTGCAACTAATGAAAAACTGTTTTTT; abundance: NA; j_gene: TRBJ1-4; v_gene: TRBV27; d_gene: NA
CDR3aa: CASSWEGEKLFF; CDR3nt: TGCGCCAGCAGCTGGGAAGGGGAAAAACTGTTTTTT; abundance: NA; j_gene: TRBJ1-4; v_gene: TRBV5-1; d_gene: NA
CDR3aa: CASSEAGSHEQYF; CDR3nt: TGTGCCAGCAGTGAAGCAGGCAGCCACGAGCAGTACTTC; abundance: NA; j_gene: TRBJ2-7; v_gene: TRBV2; d_gene: NA
CDR3aa: CASSLESSGTDTQYF; CDR3nt: TGCGCCAGCAGCTTGGAGTCTTCGGGAACAGATACGCAGTATTTT; abundance: NA; j_gene: TRBJ2-3; v_gene: TRBV5-1; d_gene: NA
CDR3aa: CASSVGQGHEQYF; CDR3nt: TGCGCCAGCAGCGTCGGACAGGGCCACGAGCAGTACTTC; abundance: NA; j_gene: TRBJ2-7; v_gene: TRBV5-1; d_gene: TRBD1
CDR3aa: CASSSHGGPGETQYF; CDR3nt: TGTGCCAGCAGCTCCCATGGGGGGCCGGGGGAGACCCAGTACTTC; abundance: NA; j_gene: TRBJ2-5; v_gene: TRBV5-4; d_gene: NA
CDR3aa: CASSFSGNEKLFF; CDR3nt: TGTGCCAGCAGCTTTTCCGGTAATGAAAAACTGTTTTTT; abundance: NA; j_gene: TRBJ1-4; v_gene: TRBV5-4; d_gene: NA
CDR3aa: CASSFGSRYEQYF; CDR3nt: TGTGCCAGCAGCTTTGGCTCCCGCTACGAGCAGTACTTC; abundance: NA; j_gene: TRBJ2-7; v_gene: TRBV5-6; d_gene: NA
CDR3aa: CASSLRVGPVEQYF; CDR3nt: TGTGCCAGCAGCTTAAGGGTGGGGCCTGTCGAGCAGTACTTC; abundance: NA; j_gene: TRBJ2-7; v_gene: TRBV7-8; d_gene: NA
CDR3aa: CASSKVGGYNEQFF; CDR3nt: TGTGCCAGCAGCAAAGTAGGAGGGTACAATGAGCAGTTCTTC; abundance: NA; j_gene: TRBJ2-1; v_gene: TRBV21-1; d_gene: NA
CDR3aa: CAISESGDETQYF; CDR3nt: TGTGCCATCAGTGAGTCGGGGGACGAGACCCAGTACTTC; abundance: NA; j_gene: TRBJ2-5; v_gene: TRBV10-3; d_gene: NA